These 24 T cell receptor beta chains were all obtained from the same sample, sequenced in a study of shared clonotypes between healthy human individuals (dated by TCRdb to the early 2020s). The library came from the immunoSEQ multiplex PCR assay. This is the immuneACCESS table as TCRdb keeps it, with only in-frame sequences that have V and J called. A part of the clones is gone; compared with another copy, unresolved V genes explain less than half, and the rest is unexplained. This sample gives roughly 410,000 clones in total; 96% of them show up just once. Jointly, the top ten make up around 0.32% of the sample. Sequencing was done on a sample of memory CD8+ T cells sorted from blood. Explained via the paper, the cell subset or site label denotes: CD45RO+ cells pooled with CCR7-negative TemRA cells. These receptor sequences come from a man in his thirties or forties in good health.

V is TRBV2 and J is TRBJ1-2, with D possibly being TRBD1 (5 bases). V was cut by 6 bases and J by 1 base, with 6 bases left in between. CDR3 length: 12 residues. CDR1 is SNHLY and CDR2 is FYNNEI in the germline V gene. CDR3 in amino acids: CASRDNNYGYTF. CDR3 bases: TGTGCCAGCAGGGACAATAACTATGGCTACACCTTC.

This clone appeared once. J is TRBJ1-1 and V is TRBV6-1; 7 nucleotides align to TRBD1. The trim removed 4 bases at V and 3 bases at J, leaving 5 bases unmatched. Germline CDR1 MNHNS, CDR2 SASEGT. This CDR3 comprises 14 residues. The CDR3 spells CASSGRQGDTEAFF. CDR3 in DNA: TGTGCCAGCAGTGGAAGGCAGGGGGACACTGAAGCTTTCTTT.

The chain links TRBV7-2 to TRBJ2-1, with a possible D match to TRBD2 (6 bases). In germline, CDR1 is SGHTA, CDR2 FQGNSA. This CDR3 has 16 residues. Between the trimmed V and J ends, which lost 3 bases and 4 bases, there was a span of 16 bases. CDR3 bases: TGTGCCAGCAGCTTCGTTGGGGGGAGAGGGTACAATGAGCAGTTCTTC. Amino acids: CASSFVGGRGYNEQFF.

CDR3 sequence: CASSRWTGGIETQYF. The CDR3 coding sequence is TGTGCCAGCAGCCGCTGGACAGGGGGCATTGAGACCCAGTACTTC. V is TRBV7-9 and J is TRBJ2-5; 11 nucleotides agree with TRBD1. CDR1 SEHNR and CDR2 FQNEAQ come from the germline V gene (reference sequence). The V and J ends lost 5 bases and 5 bases, in that order; junction bases with no gene match: 7. This CDR3 has 15 residues.

The chain recombines TRBV28 with TRBJ1-4; 7 bases are a match to TRBD1. This CDR3 spans 15 amino acids. Unmatched junction bases numbered 12, after V lost 7 bases and J lost 7 bases. The germline CDR1 and CDR2 sequences are MDHEN and SYDVKM. The CDR3 nucleotides read TGTGCCAGCAAATTCCTCAGGGGGTCCATTGAAAAACTGTTTTTT. It yields the protein CASKFLRGSIEKLFF.

The chain couples TRBV2 to TRBJ2-1; a possible D gene is TRBD1 (6 bases). Germline CDR1 is SNHLY and CDR2 is FYNNEI. This CDR3 is 10 amino acids long. V lost 9 bases to trimming and J lost 8 bases, with 8 bases between them. CDR3 bases: TGTGCCAGACAGGGCTATGAGCAGTTCTTC. This translates into CARQGYEQFF.

With respect to this clone: It is unclear where the CDR3 begins or ends on the DNA, so no DNA is shown, and the CDR3 is as TCRdb lists it. CDR3 sequence: CASSFLETQYF. The chain uses TRBV19 and TRBJ2-5. The CDR3 extends over 11 residues, inclusive of both ends. The V gene's germline CDR1 is LNHDA and CDR2 SQIVND (reference sequence).

The CDR3 DNA is TGTGCCAGCAGTCCAAGGGGTCAGCCCCAGCATTTT. Its translation is CASSPRGQPQHF. The V call is TRBV6-5, the J call TRBJ1-5, with a tentative D call TRBD1 (5 bases). CDR1 and CDR2 from the germline V gene are MNHEY and SVGAGI. The length of the CDR3 is 12 residues. Between the trimmed V and J ends, which lost 5 bases and 6 bases, there was a span of 8 bases.

The genes are TRBV27 and TRBJ1-4; 7 bases align to TRBD1. The CDR3 covers 14 residues. Trimming at V came to 6 bases and at J to 5 bases, leaving 6 bases not matched to a gene. Germline V lookup: CDR1 MNHEY, CDR2 SMNVEV (reference sequence). In DNA form, the CDR3 reads TGTGCCAGCAGCCTAGGACAGGTCAATGAAAAACTGTTTTTT. Translation gives CASSLGQVNEKLFF.

This clone was detected only once. The J gene is TRBJ2-3, the V gene TRBV5-4, with D possibly TRBD2 on 6 matching bases. Per germline, CDR1 SGHNT and CDR2 YYREEE (reference sequence). The CDR3 sequence is 16 residues long. Trimming cost V 0 bases and J 2 bases, with 13 bases left between them. The CDR3 loop is CASSLAGIAATDTQYF. The CDR3, as DNA: TGTGCCAGCAGCTTGGCCGGGATAGCGGCCACAGATACGCAGTATTTT. Complete variable domain (other parts from reference TRBV5-4 and TRBJ2-3): ETGVTQSPTHLIKTRGQQVTLRCSSQSGHNTVSWYQQALGQGPQFIFQYYREEENGRGNFPPRFSGLQFPNYSSELNVNALELDDSALYLCASSLAGIAATDTQYFGPGTRLTVL.

J is TRBJ2-1 and V is TRBV30; 9 positions match TRBD1. This CDR3 is built from 13 residues. Germline-derived CDR1 and CDR2 are GTSNPN and SVGIG (reference sequence). V lost 0 bases, J lost 12 bases, and 6 bases stayed unmatched. As DNA, the CDR3 is TGTGCCTGGAGTGTGGACAGGGGAACGGTGCAGTTCTTC. It translates to CAWSVDRGTVQFF. Looking up the rest from reference TRBV30 and TRBJ2-1 gives the full variable domain: SQTIHQWPATLVQPVGSPLSLECTVEGTSNPNLYWYRQAAGRGLQLLFYSVGIGQISSEVPQNLSASRPQDRQFILSSKKLLLSDSGFYLCAWSVDRGTVQFFGPGTRLTVL.

This chain joins TRBV5-1 and TRBJ2-1; TRBD2 agrees at 7 bases. Trimming took 4 bases from V and 4 from J; bases not matched to a gene: 17. The CDR3 contains 18 residues. The germline gives CDR1 SGHRS, CDR2 YFSETQ. The CDR3 sequence is CASSPGIMGSGEYNEQFF. CDR3 DNA sequence: TGCGCCAGCAGCCCCGGCATAATGGGGAGCGGGGAGTACAATGAGCAGTTCTTC.

This chain uses TRBV28 with TRBJ2-3, with unresolved D. Germline V gives CDR1 MDHEN, CDR2 SYDVKM. V was pared by 2 bases and J by 1 base, with 1 base between. This CDR3 comprises 12 residues. CDR3 loop: CASSLGTDTQYF. DNA for the CDR3: TGTGCCAGCAGTTTAGGCACAGATACGCAGTATTTT.

This chain links TRBV6-5 with TRBJ2-7; maybe TRBD2 (6 bases). From germline, CDR1 is MNHEY and CDR2 SVGAGI. This CDR3 contains 14 residues. V dropped 0 bases and J dropped 2 bases, with 8 bases sitting between them. CDR3 DNA sequence: TGTGCCAGCAGTTACTCGGGAGGAACCTACGAGCAGTACTTC. Its protein is CASSYSGGTYEQYF.

Regarding this clone: The sample contains more than one DNA sequence encoding this CDR3. The chain employs TRBV5-6 and TRBJ1-1; D is possibly TRBD1 (5 bases). The V gene lost 0 bases and the J gene lost 4 bases, with 7 bases spanning the gap. The germline gives CDR1 SGHDT, CDR2 YYEEEE. This CDR3 has 13 residues. CDR3 nucleotides: TGTGCCAGCAGCTTGGGGAGGGGCACTGAAGCTTTCTTT. Translated, it gives CASSLGRGTEAFF. Using reference TRBV5-6 and TRBJ1-1 for the parts outside the CDR3, the full variable domain is DAGVTQSPTHLIKTRGQQVTLRCSPKSGHDTVSWYQQALGQGPQFIFQYYEEEERQRGNFPDRFSGHQFPNYSSELNVNALLLGDSALYLCASSLGRGTEAFFGQGTRLTVV.

The V and J genes are TRBV5-1 and TRBJ2-5; 7 nucleotides line up with TRBD1. CDR1 is SGHRS and CDR2 is YFSETQ in the germline V gene. The CDR3 extends over 15 amino acids. V lost 4 bases to trimming and J lost 1 base; unmatched junction nucleotides: 7. The CDR3 nucleotides read TGCGCCAGCAGCCGACCCGGGACAGTCCAAGAGACCCAGTACTTC. Amino acid sequence: CASSRPGTVQETQYF.

V is TRBV2 and J is TRBJ2-3, with D hard to call. The V end lost 3 bases, the J end lost 4 bases, and 14 bases lay between the germline ends. Per the germline V gene, CDR1 is SNHLY and CDR2 is FYNNEI. This CDR3 comprises 15 residues. CDR3 coding DNA: TGTGCCAGCAGTGATATTGTGACCTCACCAGATACGCAGTATTTT. As protein: CASSDIVTSPDTQYF.

This chain joins TRBV4-2 and TRBJ2-7, with D maybe TRBD2 (6 bases). Trimming took off 4 bases at V and 0 bases at J, with 19 bases between the two ends. The CDR3 contains 17 residues. CDR1 and CDR2 from the germline V gene are LGHNA and YNFKEQ. The CDR3 DNA is TGTGCCAGCAGCCGAAAGAGTGGGCTAGCGAACTCCTACGAGCAGTACTTC. It translates to CASSRKSGLANSYEQYF.

V usage is TRBV9 and J usage is TRBJ2-3, with a possible D match to TRBD2 (6 bases). Germline loops: CDR1 SGDLS, CDR2 YYNGEE. The CDR3 consists of 14 residues. The germline V and J ends were trimmed by 4 bases and 2 bases, with 11 bases remaining between them. DNA of the CDR3: TGTGCCAGCAGCCGGGACTTACCCACAGATACGCAGTATTTT. Amino acids: CASSRDLPTDTQYF. Full variable domain (missing parts from reference TRBV9 and TRBJ2-3): DSGVTQTPKHLITATGQRVTLRCSPRSGDLSVYWYQQSLDQGLQFLIQYYNGEERAKGNILERFSAQQFPDLHSELNLSSLELGDSALYFCASSRDLPTDTQYFGPGTRLTVL.

V is TRBV19 and J is TRBJ2-1; TRBD2 matches 7 bases. V lost 3 bases and J lost 7; bases outside the gene matches: 6. CDR3 size: 14 residues. The germline V gene has CDR1 LNHDA and CDR2 SQIVND (reference sequence). CDR3 DNA sequence: TGTGCCAGTAGTATTGTCGCTAGCGGAAATGAGCAGTTCTTC. Its protein product is CASSIVASGNEQFF.

The chain uses TRBV19 and TRBJ2-1; 8 positions match TRBD2. Losses at the gene ends were 3 bases for V and 3 bases for J; bases not matched to a gene: 4. CDR3 length: 15 residues. CDR1 is LNHDA and CDR2 is SQIVND in the germline V gene (reference sequence). This CDR3 reads CASSIGLAGYNEQFF. DNA of the CDR3: TGTGCCAGTAGTATCGGTCTAGCGGGCTACAATGAGCAGTTCTTC.

This chain joins TRBV5-3 and TRBJ2-1, with a possible D match to TRBD2 (7 bases). TRBV5-3 is placed among ORFs of uncertain function. V gave up 4 bases and J gave up 7 bases, with 18 bases separating them. The CDR3 length is 15 residues. CDR3 in DNA: TGTGCCAGAAGCCCTCGGGGGGACATGGGGAATGAGCAGTTCTTC. Encoded protein: CARSPRGDMGNEQFF.

V and J are TRBV2 and TRBJ1-2; D might be TRBD1 (6 bases). This CDR3 is built from 14 residues. Germline assignment: CDR1 SNHLY and CDR2 FYNNEI. Deletions cut 2 bases from V and 4 bases from J, with 11 bases between. CDR3 in DNA: TGTGCCAGCAGTGAAAAAGGGGGAGGCTATGGCTACACCTTC. Protein: CASSEKGGGYGYTF.

The chain links TRBV5-6 to TRBJ1-4; 9 bases map to TRBD1. J gave up 10 bases and V 4 bases, and 5 bases lay outside the gene matches. The germline V gene has CDR1 SGHDT and CDR2 YYEEEE. CDR3 length: 13 amino acids. The DNA for the CDR3 is TGTGCCAGCAGCGGGGGACAGGGCCGAAAACTGTTTTTT. This codes for CASSGGQGRKLFF. Full variable domain (outside the CDR3, taken from reference TRBV5-6 and TRBJ1-4): DAGVTQSPTHLIKTRGQQVTLRCSPKSGHDTVSWYQQALGQGPQFIFQYYEEEERQRGNFPDRFSGHQFPNYSSELNVNALLLGDSALYLCASSGGQGRKLFFGSGTQLSVL.